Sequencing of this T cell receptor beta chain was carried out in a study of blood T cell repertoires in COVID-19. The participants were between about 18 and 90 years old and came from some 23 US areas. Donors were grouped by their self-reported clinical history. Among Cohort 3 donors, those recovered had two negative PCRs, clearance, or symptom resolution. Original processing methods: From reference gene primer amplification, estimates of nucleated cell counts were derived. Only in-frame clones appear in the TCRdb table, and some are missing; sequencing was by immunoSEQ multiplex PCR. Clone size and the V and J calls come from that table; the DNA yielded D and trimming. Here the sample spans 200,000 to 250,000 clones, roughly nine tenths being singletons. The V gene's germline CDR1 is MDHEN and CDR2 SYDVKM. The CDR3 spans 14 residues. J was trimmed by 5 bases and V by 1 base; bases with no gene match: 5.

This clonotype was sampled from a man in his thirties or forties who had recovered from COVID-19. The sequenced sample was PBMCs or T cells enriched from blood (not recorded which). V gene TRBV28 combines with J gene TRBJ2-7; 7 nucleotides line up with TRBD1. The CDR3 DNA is TGTGCCAGCAGTTTATACAGGGGATACGACGAGCAGTACTTC. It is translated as CASSLYRGYDEQYF.